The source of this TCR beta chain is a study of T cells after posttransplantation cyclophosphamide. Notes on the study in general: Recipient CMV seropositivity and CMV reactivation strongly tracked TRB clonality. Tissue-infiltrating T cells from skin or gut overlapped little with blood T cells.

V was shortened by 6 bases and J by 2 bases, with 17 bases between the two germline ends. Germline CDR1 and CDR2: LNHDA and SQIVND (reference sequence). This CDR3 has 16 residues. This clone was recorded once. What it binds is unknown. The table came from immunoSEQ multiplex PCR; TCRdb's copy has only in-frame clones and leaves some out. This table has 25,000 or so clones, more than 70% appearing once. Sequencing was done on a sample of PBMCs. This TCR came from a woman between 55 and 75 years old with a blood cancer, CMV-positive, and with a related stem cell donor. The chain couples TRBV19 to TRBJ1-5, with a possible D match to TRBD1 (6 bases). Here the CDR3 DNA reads TGTGCCAGTAGCATTACTGGGGGCGCCGGCAATCAGCCCCAGCATTTT. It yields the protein CASSITGGAGNQPQHF.